These 8 T cell receptor beta chains share one sample of origin, sequenced in a study of human T cells and chemical hapten exposure. Time point given: pre-sensitization, week 0. The treatment denotes: therapeutic diphenylcyclopropenone sensitization with weekly scalp DPC. TCRdb used MiXCR to reprocess the RACE reads, holding one entry per CDR3 protein. This table has around 260,000 distinct CDR3 sequences, 7% to 10% appearing once. Sample: whole blood, taken in connection with sensitization to the hapten diphenylcyclopropenone (DPC). All receptors derive from a middle-aged woman with alopecia areata. Some clones in this sample may be carry-over from other donors' samples.

This sequence joins TRBV6-5 and TRBJ2-4; possibly TRBD1 for D (6 bases). CDR1 is MNHEY and CDR2 is SVGAGI in the germline V gene. V lost 6 bases, J lost 0 bases, and 12 bases lay in between. This CDR3 is built from 15 residues. The CDR3 here is CASRDGQLAKNIQYF. As DNA, the CDR3 is TGTGCCAGCAGGGACGGACAGTTAGCCAAAAACATTCAGTACTTC.

The chain carries TRBV6-2 or TRBV6-3 and TRBJ2-1, with 11 nucleotides matching TRBD2. The germline V gene has CDR1 MNHEY and CDR2 SVGEGT. The trim removed 2 bases at V and 0 bases at J, leaving 6 bases unmatched. The CDR3 runs to 18 residues. The CDR3 region has the DNA TGTGCCAGCAGTTACCCGACTAGCGGGACTTACTCCTACAATGAGCAGTTCTTC. Translating gives CASSYPTSGTYSYNEQFF.

In this sample, this clonotype turned up a few times. This chain links TRBV12-3 or TRBV12-4 with TRBJ2-3, with 13 bases lining up with TRBD2. Unmatched junction bases numbered 21, after V lost 6 bases and J lost 0 bases. CDR3 length equals 22 residues. The CDR3 bases are TGTGCCAGCAGATTACCTGGACCGGGACTAGCGGGGCAGGGCTCTAGCACAGATACGCAGTATTTT. It is translated as CASRLPGPGLAGQGSSTDTQYF.

V is TRBV12-3 or TRBV12-4 and J is TRBJ2-1, with 7 positions matching TRBD2. The length of the CDR3 is 15 residues. After removal of 4 bases from V and 8 bases from J, the junction contained 11 bases not matched to a gene. This CDR3 is CASSSRTRVIDEQFF. For the CDR3, the DNA is TGTGCCAGCAGTTCGAGGACTAGAGTCATCGATGAGCAGTTCTTC.

In this sample, this clonotype turned up a few times. The chain combines TRBV9 with TRBJ2-1; TRBD2 matches at 7 bases. Trimming at V came to 3 bases and at J to 12 bases, leaving 3 bases not matched to a gene. Germline V lookup: CDR1 SGDLS, CDR2 YYNGEE. CDR3 length: 11 amino acids. CDR3 loop: CASSAGGGQFF. The DNA of the CDR3 is TGTGCCAGCAGCGCGGGAGGAGGGCAGTTCTTC. The variable domain in full, completed from reference TRBV9 and TRBJ2-1, reads DSGVTQTPKHLITATGQRVTLRCSPRSGDLSVYWYQQSLDQGLQFLIQYYNGEERAKGNILERFSAQQFPDLHSELNLSSLELGDSALYFCASSAGGGQFFGPGTRLTVL.

The genes are TRBV12-3 or TRBV12-4 and TRBJ2-3; TRBD1 aligns across 11 bases. CDR3 size: 16 residues. Trimming cost V 2 bases and J 3 bases; bases outside gene matches: 4. The CDR3 is CASSLRTGGRTDTQYF. The CDR3 DNA follows: TGTGCCAGCAGTTTACGGACAGGGGGCAGGACAGATACGCAGTATTTT.

This clonotype occurred many times. The chain has TRBV28 and TRBJ1-2, with D uncertain. The CDR3 has 14 amino acids. The V end was cut by 7 bases, the J end by 5 bases, with 17 bases between. The germline V gene has CDR1 MDHEN and CDR2 SYDVKM. The CDR3 DNA sequence: TGTGCCAGCACCCCTGGGGTGGATCCTTATGGCTACACCTTC. Its translation is CASTPGVDPYGYTF.

This clonotype was seen a handful of times. The chain uses TRBV10-3 and TRBJ2-6; tentatively, D is TRBD1 (6 bases). Trimming cost V 5 bases and J 0 bases, with 14 bases left between them. CDR3 size: 17 residues. The V gene's germline CDR1 is ENHRY and CDR2 SYGVKD. Written as DNA, the CDR3 is TGTGCCATCAGTTCCCAGGGGTCCTACTCTGGGGCCAACGTCCTGACTTTC. Amino acids: CAISSQGSYSGANVLTF.